Listed below are T cell receptor beta chains from one sample, sequenced in a study of cytomegalovirus exposure and HLA in healthy donors. The table came from immunoSEQ multiplex PCR; TCRdb's copy has only in-frame clones and leaves some out. The table lists over 150,000 clones, about 80% of them singletons, with 2.5% to 3.5% in the top ten. Sequenced: PBMCs. The receptors were gathered from a woman in her twenties or thirties in good health and CMV-seronegative. The CDR3 runs from the conserved cysteine through the conserved F or W. Size values are once, few and many counts, or a class for expanded clones, and some rows have none.

. TRBV5-5 CASSLVQGQETQYF
. TRBV30 CAHRGWDEKLFF
few TRBV2 CASSVSETQYF
. TRBV28 CATSIAGGDEQYF
. TRBV11-3 CASSLTSAYNEQFF
. TRBV28 CASPPSWGADPHEQFF
. TRBV7-9 CASRETQGSNGYTF
. TRBV18 CASSQDRDPTSSDTQYF
once TRBV5-5 CASSSTRGVETQYF
. TRBV5-1 CASSPAGTQETQYF
few TRBV7-2 CASSRTAGTNTGELFF
. TRBV4-2 CASSPLAGPVAGELFF
. TRBV30 CAWKGLGETQYF
. TRBV4-1 CASSPEVQGSDEKLFF
. TRBV5-1 CASSPDPSGGAGNIQYF
once TRBV4-1 CASSQEVAGGRETQYF
. TRBV23-1 CATFSGTVLFDGANVLTF
. TRBV15 CATSRDGRGQGKPNTEAFF
. TRBV25-1 CASSLAGGSYEQYF
. TRBV25-1 CASSESDFYPRLFF
. TRBV4-2 CASSQRAGGLRNSPLHF
. TRBV4-2 CASSQDGDSLPSYEQYF
few TRBV5-1 CASSLVAGEGTEAFF
. TRBV2 CASSEARGSGIKYEQFF
once TRBV29-1 CSVEPKGQEGYGYTF
. TRBV30 CAWSLGAGVPREQYF
few TRBV2 CATEEDPSYNEQFF
. TRBV18 CASSYGQPPEAFF
. TRBV6-5 CASSNQAGNYGYTF
once TRBV18 CASSPLTGAYNEQFF
. TRBV19 CASTTQGYTEAFF
. TRBV27 CASKKPGVDGYTF
. TRBV19 CASGRLLAGGPFDEQFF
. TRBV7-6 CASSTVMTGHRPQHF
. TRBV30 CAWTKTYEQYF
. TRBV5-5 CASSLAQGKQETQYF
. TRBV9 CASSRGRGDYGYTF
once TRBV5-4 CASSLGPGTGAPDTQYF
. TRBV5-1 CASSFQVPSSYNEQFF
once TRBV5-1 CASSLTSGSIEQYF
. TRBV19 CASSSWDRGNTGELFF
. TRBV27 CASSLSETGELFF
. TRBV5-1 CASSLQEPGGLDEQYF
. TRBV27 CASSRRGTWVEQYF
. TRBV15 CATSRDSGIYNEQFF
. TRBV5-5 CASKDGISNQPQHF
few TRBV2 CASSETGGMNTEAFF
once TRBV5-1 CASSQNYEQYF
. TRBV30 CAWSLIRGCGYTF
. TRBV6-5 CASSLLRGLVGYTF
. TRBV7-6 CASSLAGRSYEQYF
. TRBV6-1 CASQKNSNQPQHF
. TRBV5-1 CASSLQVLGAPGNEQFF